This T cell receptor beta chain was captured in a study of T-cell memory formation after mild COVID-19. Study background: There were largely donor-specific TCR clusters.

The CDR3 sequence is 13 residues long. J gave up 10 bases and V 5 bases, and 10 bases lay outside the gene matches. Study-level results: The study found balanced CD4/CD8 in clones contracting day 15 to 85 and a CD4+ lean in later expanders. Some SARS-CoV-2-responding clones were already detected in memory before infection.

Comments on this clonotype: What it recognizes is unknown.

Libraries for TCRalpha and TCRbeta carried sample barcodes and unique molecular identifiers via 5'RACE. From the 5' RACE reads, TCRdb called clonotypes with MiXCR, one entry per CDR3 protein. The sample yields 250,000 to 350,000 distinct CDR3 sequences, 16% seen once. Sequenced: PBMCs or a T cell subset sorted from them (not recorded which). This clonotype was sampled from a man aged 18 to 30 who had mild COVID-19 (a few samples of this study predate the infection). Cell type and time point are not known. The chain has TRBV12-3 or TRBV12-4 and TRBJ1-2, with 7 positions matching TRBD1. This CDR3 is CASSERQGLDYTF. The CDR3 coding sequence is TGTGCCAGCAGTGAGAGACAGGGCCTCGACTACACCTTC.